Each of the 27 T cell receptor beta chains below was sequenced from the same sample in a study of blood T cell repertoires in COVID-19. The table came from immunoSEQ multiplex PCR; TCRdb's copy has only in-frame clones and leaves some out. The sample has 130,000 to 150,000 clones, roughly 88% seen once; the top ten hold 1.2%. Sample: PBMCs or T cells enriched from blood (not recorded which). The receptors here all came from a woman in her thirties with acute COVID-19.

The chain links TRBV28 to TRBJ2-1, with 9 nucleotides matching TRBD2. V dropped 8 bases and J dropped 2; count of bases not matched to a gene: 10. Germline CDR1 MDHEN, CDR2 SYDVKM. This CDR3 contains 16 residues. CDR3 sequence (DNA): TGTGCCAGCTCAAGTATAGCGGGAGTTCCCTACAATGAGCAGTTCTTC. This codes for CASSSIAGVPYNEQFF. The variable domain in full, completed from reference TRBV28 and TRBJ2-1, reads DVKVTQSSRYLVKRTGEKVFLECVQDMDHENMFWYRQDPGLGLRLIYFSYDVKMKEKGDIPEGYSVSREKKERFSLILESASTNQTSMYLCASSSIAGVPYNEQFFGPGTRLTVL.

This clone came up a few times. The chain recombines TRBV7-9 with TRBJ1-2, with 9 bases identical to TRBD1. CDR1 is SEHNR and CDR2 is FQNEAQ in the germline V gene (reference sequence). V dropped 6 bases and J dropped 3; count of bases not matched to a gene: 8. This CDR3 has 15 amino acids. The CDR3 nucleotides read TGTGCCAGCAGGTCAACAGGGGGCGTTGACTATGGCTACACCTTC. It codes for CASRSTGGVDYGYTF.

This chain links TRBV20-1 with TRBJ1-1; D ambiguous. Trimming left V 3 bases short and J 1 base short, with 12 bases between. This CDR3 spans 14 amino acids. The germline gives CDR1 DFQATT, CDR2 SNEGSKA (reference sequence). The DNA for the CDR3 is TGCAGTGCTAGTCTCCCGCCAGGGAACACTGAAGCTTTCTTT. It translates to CSASLPPGNTEAFF.

This chain connects TRBV30 to TRBJ1-1; D is possibly TRBD1 (5 bases). The CDR3 contains 13 residues. The germline V and J ends were trimmed by 4 bases and 1 base, with 10 bases remaining between them. The germline gives CDR1 GTSNPN, CDR2 SVGIG (reference sequence). The CDR3 bases are TGTGCCTGGACGGAGGGGCCGAACACTGAAGCTTTCTTT. The encoded protein is CAWTEGPNTEAFF.

The CDR3 spells CASGRQTYNSPLHF. In DNA form, the CDR3 reads TGCGCCAGCGGACGACAGACATATAATTCACCCCTCCACTTT. The chain links TRBV10-1 to TRBJ1-6, with a possible D match to TRBD1 (5 bases). CDR1 and CDR2 from the germline V gene are WNHNN and SYGVQD (reference sequence). V lost 8 bases and J 4 bases, leaving 12 bases between the germline ends. This CDR3 has 14 residues.

CDR3 sequence (DNA): TGTGCCAGCAGCGGGGGGGGCTGGGCGGGAGTGTCTTACGAGCAGTACTTC. Translating gives CASSGGGWAGVSYEQYF. The rearrangement joins TRBV5-8 to TRBJ2-7, with D maybe TRBD2 (7 bases). Germline V gene lookup returns CDR1 SGHTS and CDR2 YDEGEE. The CDR3 has 17 residues. The germline V and J ends were trimmed by 4 bases and 4 bases, with 24 bases remaining between them.

The V gene is TRBV7-9, the J gene TRBJ1-1; D remains unclear. Germline-derived CDR1 and CDR2 are SEHNR and FQNEAQ (reference sequence). CDR3 length equals 13 residues. V dropped 1 base and J dropped 7 bases, with 10 bases sitting between them. The CDR3 loop reads CASSLGAFSEAFF. The CDR3 DNA reads TGTGCCAGCAGCTTAGGAGCCTTTAGTGAAGCTTTCTTT.

The chain joins TRBV7-3 to TRBJ2-5, with TRBD1 as a possible D gene (5 bases). Germline V gene data show CDR1 as SGHTA and CDR2 as FQGTGA. CDR3 size: 16 residues. V was cut by 5 bases and J by 1 base, with 17 bases left in between. This CDR3 is CASSPYGRGIQETQYF. CDR3 DNA: TGTGCCAGCAGCCCCTATGGTAGGGGAATCCAAGAGACCCAGTACTTC. The full variable domain, completed using reference TRBV7-3 and TRBJ2-5, is GAGVSQTPSNKVTEKGKYVELRCDPISGHTALYWYRQSLGQGPEFLIYFQGTGAADDSGLPNDRFFAVRPEGSVSTLKIQRTERGDSAVYLCASSPYGRGIQETQYFGPGTRLLVL.

The V gene is TRBV14, the J gene TRBJ1-4; no reliable D call. V lost 4 bases, J lost 11 bases, and 8 bases lay in between. Germline V lookup: CDR1 SGHDN, CDR2 FVKESK. The CDR3 is 11 amino acids. Written as DNA, the CDR3 is TGTGCCAGCAGCCTCCCGGGGAAACTGTTTTTT. Translating it yields CASSLPGKLFF.

V is TRBV5-1 and J is TRBJ1-1; TRBD1 aligns across 10 bases. The CDR3 spans 14 residues. In germline, CDR1 is SGHRS, CDR2 YFSETQ. With V trimmed by 0 bases and J by 7 bases, 3 bases remained unmatched. CDR3 DNA: TGCGCCAGCAGCTTGGCGGGACAGGGGAGTGAAGCTTTCTTT. It translates to CASSLAGQGSEAFF.

V and J are TRBV30 and TRBJ1-4, with no clear D. Germline values: CDR1 GTSNPN, CDR2 SVGIG (reference sequence). Trimming took off 2 bases at V and 8 bases at J, with 18 bases between the two ends. The CDR3 consists of 15 residues. The CDR3 loop is CAWSPPGARGEKLFF. CDR3 DNA sequence: TGTGCCTGGAGTCCCCCGGGAGCCAGAGGGGAAAAACTGTTTTTT.

This chain joins TRBV10-3 and TRBJ1-1, with TRBD1 identical over 8 bases. Germline values: CDR1 ENHRY, CDR2 SYGVKD. The CDR3 contains 15 residues. J lost 2 bases, V lost 4 bases, and 6 bases had no gene match. CDR3 amino acids: CAISGAAGGNTEAFF. The DNA of the CDR3 is TGTGCCATCAGTGGTGCGGCAGGGGGCAACACTGAAGCTTTCTTT.

This clone appeared a few times. The rearrangement uses TRBV6-5 and TRBJ2-6; 8 bases agree with TRBD1. Per germline, CDR1 MNHEY and CDR2 SVGAGI. The CDR3 spans 15 residues. The junction had 4 bases not matched to a gene; V was cut back by 8 bases and J by 1 base. DNA for the CDR3: TGTGCCAGCTCGGGACAGGTGTCTGGGGCCAACGTCCTGACTTTC. Its protein is CASSGQVSGANVLTF.

The chain is built from TRBV30 and TRBJ1-1, with TRBD1 as a possible D gene (6 bases). V was trimmed by 3 bases and J by 0 bases, leaving 23 bases between them. CDR1 and CDR2 (germline): GTSNPN, SVGIG (reference sequence). The length of the CDR3 is 18 residues. The CDR3 DNA sequence: TGTGCCTGGAGGCGTGAGGCGAGATACAGGGACATGAACACTGAAGCTTTCTTT. Its protein is CAWRREARYRDMNTEAFF.

This sequence joins TRBV28 and TRBJ2-5; D not certain. The CDR3 has 13 amino acids. The V gene lost 6 bases and the J gene lost 1 base, with 9 bases spanning the gap. The germline V gene encodes CDR1 MDHEN and CDR2 SYDVKM. The CDR3 nucleotides read TGTGCCAGCAGGAAGAGCTCCCAAGAGACCCAGTACTTC. It translates to CASRKSSQETQYF.

The J gene is TRBJ2-1, the V gene TRBV18; D ambiguous. Germline lookup yields CDR1 KGHSH and CDR2 LQKENI. V dropped 3 bases and J dropped 8 bases, with 5 bases sitting between them. This CDR3 spans 11 amino acids. As DNA, the CDR3 is TGTGCCAGCTCACCTCTAGATGAGCAGTTCTTC. This encodes CASSPLDEQFF.

This rearrangement joins TRBV5-4 to TRBJ1-2, with 7 bases identical to TRBD1. The length of the CDR3 is 13 residues. With V trimmed by 2 bases and J by 4 bases, 2 bases remained unmatched. CDR1 is SGHNT and CDR2 is YYREEE in the germline V gene (reference sequence). In DNA form, the CDR3 reads TGTGCCAGCAGCTTTTCAGGGGGCTATGGCTACACCTTC. Its protein product is CASSFSGGYGYTF.

This chain uses TRBV7-2 with TRBJ2-7, with TRBD2 matching over 12 bases. In germline, CDR1 is SGHTA, CDR2 FQGNSA. V shed 3 bases, J shed 3 bases, and the junction held 15 bases outside the gene matches. The CDR3 is 19 amino acids. The CDR3 DNA sequence: TGTGCCAGCAGCTTCTCGAGCGGCCTTCTAGCGGGAGGGCTCTACGAGCAGTACTTC. Translating it yields CASSFSSGLLAGGLYEQYF.

The chain joins TRBV19 to TRBJ2-1; 8 bases are a match to TRBD1. J gave up 2 bases and V 4 bases, and 4 bases lay outside the gene matches. Germline V gives CDR1 LNHDA, CDR2 SQIVND (reference sequence). CDR3 length: 15 amino acids. The chain's CDR3 is CASSTDRGPYNEQFF. CDR3 DNA: TGTGCCAGTAGTACTGACAGGGGACCCTACAATGAGCAGTTCTTC.

This clone was observed a few times. J is TRBJ2-1 and V is TRBV19, with 9 bases that match TRBD2. After removal of 8 bases from V and 2 bases from J, the junction contained 4 bases not matched to a gene. The CDR3 is 14 residues long. The germline gives CDR1 LNHDA, CDR2 SQIVND (reference sequence). CDR3 sequence (DNA): TGTGCCAGTCCTAGCGGGACCCCCTACAATGAGCAGTTCTTC. Encoded protein: CASPSGTPYNEQFF.

V is TRBV9 and J is TRBJ1-2; 7 positions agree with TRBD1. The CDR3 consists of 16 residues. Germline CDR1 and CDR2: SGDLS and YYNGEE. The junction had 9 bases not matched to a gene; V was cut back by 3 bases and J by 1 base. CDR3 residues: CASSEGQTLYNYGYTF. CDR3 nucleotides: TGTGCCAGCAGCGAGGGACAGACTCTATATAACTATGGCTACACCTTC.

The chain couples TRBV5-1 to TRBJ1-3; D not resolved. The ends were cut back, 4 bases at V and 0 bases at J, with 8 bases in the middle. There are 14 residues in the CDR3. Germline V CDR1 and CDR2: SGHRS, YFSETQ. CDR3 coding DNA: TGCGCCAGCAGCATCGGTTTCTCTGGAAACACCATATATTTT. Translating gives CASSIGFSGNTIYF.

J is TRBJ2-3 and V is TRBV7-2, with D unclear. There are 13 residues in the CDR3. Germline V gene data show CDR1 as SGHTA and CDR2 as FQGNSA. V was trimmed by 1 base and J by 5 bases, leaving 7 bases between them. This CDR3 reads CASSLVERDTQYF. In nucleotides, the CDR3 is TGTGCCAGCAGCTTAGTGGAGAGAGATACGCAGTATTTT.

The chain has TRBV7-3 and TRBJ2-2, with 9 bases lining up with TRBD2. Germline values: CDR1 SGHTA, CDR2 FQGTGA. This CDR3 has 16 residues. V dropped 5 bases and J dropped 6; count of bases not matched to a gene: 10. Here the CDR3 reads CASSLGTSLYPGELFF. CDR3 bases: TGTGCCAGCAGCCTAGGGACTAGCCTTTACCCCGGGGAGCTGTTTTTT.

By sample fraction, this clone is medium-sized. The CDR3 region has the DNA TGTGCCAGCAGCTCGACAGGTCCAAATTCACCCCTCCACTTT. Amino acids: CASSSTGPNSPLHF. This sequence joins TRBV7-9 and TRBJ1-6; weak D call: TRBD1 (6 bases). With 4 bases removed from V and 7 bases from J, the gap between germline ends came to 11 bases. CDR3 length equals 14 residues. CDR1 is SEHNR, CDR2 FQNEAQ, per germline (reference sequence).

This rearrangement joins TRBV7-2 to TRBJ2-1; 12 nucleotides match TRBD2. CDR3 size: 18 residues. Per germline, CDR1 SGHTA and CDR2 FQGNSA. Trimming took 2 bases from V and 4 from J; bases not matched to a gene: 9. CDR3 loop: CASSLRPLGLAGYNEQFF. CDR3 sequence (DNA): TGTGCCAGCAGCTTAAGGCCCCTGGGACTAGCGGGTTACAATGAGCAGTTCTTC.

The chain recombines TRBV7-2 with TRBJ1-4, with D possibly matching TRBD1 (5 bases). CDR1 and CDR2 from the germline V gene are SGHTA and FQGNSA. The CDR3 covers 13 residues. V was pared by 3 bases and J by 8 bases, with 10 bases between. The CDR3 loop is CASSFGGREKLFF. CDR3 sequence (DNA): TGTGCCAGCAGCTTCGGGGGAAGGGAAAAACTGTTTTTT.